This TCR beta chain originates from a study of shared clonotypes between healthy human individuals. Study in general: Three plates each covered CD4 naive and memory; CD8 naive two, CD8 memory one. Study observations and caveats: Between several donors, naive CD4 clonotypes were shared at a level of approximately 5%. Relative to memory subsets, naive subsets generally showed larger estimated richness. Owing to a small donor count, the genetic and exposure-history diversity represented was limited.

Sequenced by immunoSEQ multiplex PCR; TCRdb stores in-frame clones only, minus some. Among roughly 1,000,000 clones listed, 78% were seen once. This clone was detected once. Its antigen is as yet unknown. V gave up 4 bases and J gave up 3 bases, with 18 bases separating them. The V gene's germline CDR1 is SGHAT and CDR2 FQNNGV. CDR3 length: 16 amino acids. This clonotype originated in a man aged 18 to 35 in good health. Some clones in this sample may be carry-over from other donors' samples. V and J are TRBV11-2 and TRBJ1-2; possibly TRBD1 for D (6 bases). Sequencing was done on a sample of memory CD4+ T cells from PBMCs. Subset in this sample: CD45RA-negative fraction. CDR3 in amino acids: CASSSIDGGSDYGYTF. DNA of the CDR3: TGTGCCAGCAGCTCAATAGACGGGGGCTCGGACTATGGCTACACCTTC.